The present T cell receptor (beta chain) was sequenced within a study of CD8 T cells in Susac syndrome. V was cut by 4 bases and J by 5 bases, with 18 bases left in between. The CDR3 extends over 16 amino acids. In germline, CDR1 is LGHNA, CDR2 YNFKEQ. The authors reverse transcribed roughly 0.45 to 1 ug RNA with random hexamers. TCRdb itself ran the immunoSEQ multiplex PCR reads through MiXCR, one entry per CDR3 protein. Counted here are tens of thousands of distinct CDR3 sequences, roughly 92% occurring once; the ten biggest clones make up 0.45%. The clonotype comes from a human donor with Susac syndrome. The sample taken for sequencing was CD8+ T cells from PBMCs. V gene TRBV4-2 combines with J gene TRBJ2-1; D is possibly TRBD1 (5 bases). The CDR3 spells CASSPRPTAKNNEQFF. For the CDR3, the DNA is TGTGCCAGCAGCCCGAGACCGACAGCAAAAAACAATGAGCAGTTCTTC.